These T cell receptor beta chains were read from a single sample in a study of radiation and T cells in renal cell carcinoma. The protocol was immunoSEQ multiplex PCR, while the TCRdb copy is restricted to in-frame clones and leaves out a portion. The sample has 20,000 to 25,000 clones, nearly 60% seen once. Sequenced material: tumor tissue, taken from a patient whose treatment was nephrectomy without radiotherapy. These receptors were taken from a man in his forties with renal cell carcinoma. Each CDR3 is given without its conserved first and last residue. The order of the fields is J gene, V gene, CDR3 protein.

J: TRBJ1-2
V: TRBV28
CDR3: ASSPPGYSFYGYT

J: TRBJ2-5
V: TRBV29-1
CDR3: SVRTSQETQY

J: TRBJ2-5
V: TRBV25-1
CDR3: ASSLSRETQY

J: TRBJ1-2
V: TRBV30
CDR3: AWRRTGLYGYT

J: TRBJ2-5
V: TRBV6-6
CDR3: ASTSQQGIETQY

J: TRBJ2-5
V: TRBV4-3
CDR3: ASSQDREETQY

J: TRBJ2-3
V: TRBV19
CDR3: ASSERGARTDTQY

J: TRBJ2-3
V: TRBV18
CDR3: ASSGGLAGGRTDTQY

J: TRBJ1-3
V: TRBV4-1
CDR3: ASSPGQGASGNTIY

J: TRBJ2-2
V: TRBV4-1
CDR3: ASSQTRDPGELF

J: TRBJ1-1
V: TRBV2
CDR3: ASSENPPNAF

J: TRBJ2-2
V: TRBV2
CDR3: ASSGSIWGLGGANTGELF

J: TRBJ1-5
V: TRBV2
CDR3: ASSPKYQPQH

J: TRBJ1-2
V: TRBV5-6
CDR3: ASSSQEGYGYT

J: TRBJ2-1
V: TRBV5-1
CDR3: ASSLGGENEQF

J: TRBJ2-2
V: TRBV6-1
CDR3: ASSVAGETGELF

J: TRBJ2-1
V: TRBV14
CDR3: ASSQDLASGTNEQF

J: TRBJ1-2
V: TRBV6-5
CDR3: ASSFGQVTNYGYT

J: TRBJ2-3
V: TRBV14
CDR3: ASSKQARTDTQY

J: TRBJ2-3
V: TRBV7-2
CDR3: ASTLGGITDTQY

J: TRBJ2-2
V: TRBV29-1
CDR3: SVDHRGGDTGELF

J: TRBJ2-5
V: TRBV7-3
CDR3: ASSLGPQETQY

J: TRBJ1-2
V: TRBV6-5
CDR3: ASSPGTGSGYT

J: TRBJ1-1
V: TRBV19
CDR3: ASSISRNTEAF

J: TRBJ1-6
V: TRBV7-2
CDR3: ASSLLNSDNSPLH

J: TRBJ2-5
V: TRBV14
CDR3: ASSQTWRAGETQY

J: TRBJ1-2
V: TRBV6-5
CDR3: ASSYGHPPGNYGYT

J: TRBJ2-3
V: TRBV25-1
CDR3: ASSDGSHTDTQY

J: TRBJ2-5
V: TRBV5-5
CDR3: ASSLTGVETQY

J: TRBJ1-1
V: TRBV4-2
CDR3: ASSPRLGESEAF

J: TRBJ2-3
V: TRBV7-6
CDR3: ASTPGVDGTDTQY

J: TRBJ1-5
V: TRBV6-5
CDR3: ASRRRGQGLQPQH

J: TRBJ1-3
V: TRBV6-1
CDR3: ASSEALIGPGNTIY

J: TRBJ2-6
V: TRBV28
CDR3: ASNKEAGANVLT

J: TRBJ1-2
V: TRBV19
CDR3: ASSPNYGYT

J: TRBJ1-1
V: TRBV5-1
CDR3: ASSDGDGGTEAF

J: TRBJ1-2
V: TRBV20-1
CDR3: SAPDSYGYT

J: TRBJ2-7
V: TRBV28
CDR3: ASRTSGTTGLYEQY

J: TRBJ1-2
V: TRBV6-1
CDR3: ASSPDRNYGYT

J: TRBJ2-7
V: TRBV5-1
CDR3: ASSLGSSYEQY

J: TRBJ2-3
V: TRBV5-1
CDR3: ASSLEGVNTQY

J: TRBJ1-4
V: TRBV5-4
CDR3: ASSLVTGKVNEKLF

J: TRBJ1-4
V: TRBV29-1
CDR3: SVFPVGDPEKLF

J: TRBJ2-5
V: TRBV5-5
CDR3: ASDSGTIGETQY

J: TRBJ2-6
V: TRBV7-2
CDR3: ASSLNAESGANVLT

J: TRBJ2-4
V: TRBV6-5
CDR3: ASSPGRGAENIQY

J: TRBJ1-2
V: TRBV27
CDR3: ASRDRGLSSGGYT

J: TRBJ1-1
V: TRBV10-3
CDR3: AISELKGDVAF

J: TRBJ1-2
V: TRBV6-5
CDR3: ASSYTGQTNYGYT

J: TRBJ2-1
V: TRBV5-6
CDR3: ASSFGLDNEQF

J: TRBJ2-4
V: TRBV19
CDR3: ASPPPGGIVSKNIQY

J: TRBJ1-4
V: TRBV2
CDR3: ASGQGPTTNEKLF

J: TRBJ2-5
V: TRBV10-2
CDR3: ASSEVVAVETQY

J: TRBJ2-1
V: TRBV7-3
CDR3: ASSPLGREVDEQF